The TCR beta chain under discussion was sequenced for a study of blood T cell repertoires in COVID-19. Study-level background: Specimens from acute and convalescent COVID-19 originated in the United States, Italy and Spain. PBMCs, B-cell-depleted T cells, or T cells were the source of the cDNA or gDNA that made up the material.

The germline gives CDR1 SGHRS, CDR2 YFSETQ. The ends lost 0 bases at V and 6 bases at J; junction bases unmatched: 5. There are 15 residues in the CDR3. This clone was seen a handful of times. Per the original data handling: Estimates of nucleated cell counts were drawn from the amplification of reference gene primers. Data came from immunoSEQ multiplex PCR; TCRdb stores just in-frame clones and leaves some out. The V and J calls and clone size are taken from that table; D and trimming were inferred from the DNA. The profile covers around 150,000 clones, with 75% to 80% appearing a single time and roughly 13% taken by the ten largest.

This sequence joins TRBV5-1 and TRBJ1-5, with 8 positions matching TRBD1. The receptor was derived from an elderly woman with acute or convalescent COVID-19. The source material was peripheral blood. CDR3 region: CASSLEGQGSQPQHF. DNA for the CDR3: TGCGCCAGCAGCTTGGAAGGACAGGGCTCTCAGCCCCAGCATTTT.